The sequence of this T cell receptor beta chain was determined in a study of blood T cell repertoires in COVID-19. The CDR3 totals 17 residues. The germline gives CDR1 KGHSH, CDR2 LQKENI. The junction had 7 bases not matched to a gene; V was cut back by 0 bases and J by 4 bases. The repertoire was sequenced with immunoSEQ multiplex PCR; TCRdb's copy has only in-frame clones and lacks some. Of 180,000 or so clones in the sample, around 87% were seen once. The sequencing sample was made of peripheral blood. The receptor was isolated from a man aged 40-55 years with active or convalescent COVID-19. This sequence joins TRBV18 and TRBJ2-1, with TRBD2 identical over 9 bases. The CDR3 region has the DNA TGTGCCAGCTCACCACCGGCTAGCGGGGACCTATACAATGAGCAGTTCTTC. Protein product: CASSPPASGDLYNEQFF.